What follows describes a single T cell receptor beta chain. Its antigen is unknown. This specimen belongs to a study of PD-1 blockade in classical Hodgkin lymphoma. The patients all showed relapse after autologous stem cell transplantation, while their brentuximab vedotin exposure varied. The data were produced by immunoSEQ multiplex PCR, yet TCRdb's version contains in-frame clones alone and is incomplete. The sample includes 25,000 to 35,000 clones, roughly 70% of them seen just once. General study findings and limits: Relative to healthy donors, newly diagnosed patients reportedly had lower baseline TCR diversity, which was reported as lower still in relapsed/refractory patients.

The receptor was isolated from a human donor with classical Hodgkin lymphoma. Here the sequenced sample was peripheral blood mononuclear cells (PBMCs), taken before the second cycle of nivolumab.

The DNA for the CDR3 is TGCGCCAGCAGCTTATCGGGACGGAACTATAATTCACCCCTCCACTTT. Translated: CASSLSGRNYNSPLHF. V is TRBV4-3 and J is TRBJ1-6, with TRBD1 as a possible D gene (5 bases). CDR3 length equals 16 residues. CDR1 is LGHNA, CDR2 YSLEER, per germline. Trimming removed 5 bases from V and 3 bases from J, with 14 bases in between.